Presented here are 20 T cell receptor beta chains from one specimen sequenced in a study of cytomegalovirus exposure and HLA in healthy donors. A multiplex PCR was run with 60 Vbeta primers and 13 Jbeta primers. Using immunoSEQ multiplex PCR, the repertoire was profiled, and TCRdb retains in-frame clones only, with some absent. The repertoire holds about 120,000 clones, with 70% to 85% as singletons. Sequencing used PBMCs. These receptors were taken from a man between 35 and 55 years old in good health and CMV-seropositive.

The rearrangement links TRBV10-2 to TRBJ2-7; D not certain. In germline, CDR1 is WSHSY, CDR2 SAAADI. V was cut by 5 bases and J by 0 bases, with 11 bases left in between. The CDR3 is made up of 14 amino acids. CDR3 protein: CASSLQSSSYEQYF. In nucleotides, the CDR3 is TGCGCCAGCAGTTTACAGTCCAGCTCCTACGAGCAGTACTTC.

The CDR3 sequence is CASSEPRGQGISSYNEQFF. The DNA of the CDR3 is TGTGCCAGCAGTGAACCCCGAGGACAGGGGATAAGCTCCTACAATGAGCAGTTCTTC. The V gene is TRBV2, the J gene TRBJ2-1, with 9 positions matching TRBD1. The CDR3 contains 19 residues. The V and J ends lost 2 bases and 0 bases, in that order; junction bases with no gene match: 11. Germline assignment: CDR1 SNHLY and CDR2 FYNNEI.

V usage is TRBV13 and J usage is TRBJ1-5; D possibly corresponds to TRBD1 (6 bases). The germline V gene encodes CDR1 PRHDT and CDR2 FYEKMQ (reference sequence). V was pared by 4 bases and J by 4 bases, with 26 bases between. The CDR3 runs 19 residues. CDR3 DNA sequence: TGTGCCAGCAGCTCGAGTAGAGGGGGGGCAGGTCTAACTAATCAGCCCCAGCATTTT. Encoded protein: CASSSSRGGAGLTNQPQHF.

This clone was counted only a few times. This chain connects TRBV28 to TRBJ1-2, with TRBD1 matching over 7 bases. Germline V lookup: CDR1 MDHEN, CDR2 SYDVKM. V gave up 5 bases and J gave up 3 bases; unmatched junction bases: 3. The CDR3 loop spans 13 amino acids. As DNA, the CDR3 is TGTGCCAGCAGTCACGGGACAGACTATGGCTACACCTTC. Translated, it gives CASSHGTDYGYTF.

The CDR3 is CASALAGEANEQFF. As DNA, the CDR3 is TGTGCCAGCGCACTAGCGGGTGAGGCGAATGAGCAGTTCTTC. This rearrangement joins TRBV25-1 to TRBJ2-1, with 9 bases identical to TRBD2. The CDR3 is 14 amino acids. The V and J ends lost 8 bases and 7 bases, in that order; junction bases with no gene match: 9. Germline lookup yields CDR1 MGHDK and CDR2 SYGVNS.

As regards this clone: An end of the junction differs from the germline gene, which may be a read error. This chain links TRBV7-9 with TRBJ1-6; D is unresolved. Germline CDR1 reads SEHNR; CDR2 reads FQNEAQ (reference sequence). This CDR3 contains 16 residues. The CDR3 spells CSSRPRGTPPNSPLHF. The CDR3 nucleotides read TGTTCCAGCAGGCCGAGAGGAACCCCCCCTAATTCACCCCTCCACTTT.

This chain joins TRBV11-3 and TRBJ2-7; D is perhaps TRBD2 (6 bases). Germline V gives CDR1 SGHNT, CDR2 YENEEA. The CDR3 loop spans 16 amino acids. V was clipped by 5 bases and J by 4 bases, with 21 bases between them. The CDR3 loop reads CASSPTLGLPEYEQYF. CDR3 DNA: TGTGCCAGCAGCCCTACCTTGGGACTCCCGGAATACGAGCAGTACTTC.

The genes are TRBV6-5 and TRBJ1-5, with D maybe TRBD1 (5 bases). CDR1 MNHEY and CDR2 SVGAGI come from the germline V gene. This CDR3 has 14 residues. V shed 2 bases and J shed 4 bases, with 9 bases lying between them. For the CDR3, the DNA is TGTGCCAGCAGTTACGGCCAGGGAAATCAGCCCCAGCATTTT. This codes for CASSYGQGNQPQHF.

This sequence joins TRBV19 and TRBJ2-1; D call uncertain. This CDR3 contains 13 residues. The germline V and J ends were trimmed by 5 bases and 2 bases, with 7 bases remaining between them. Germline V lookup: CDR1 LNHDA, CDR2 SQIVND (reference sequence). The CDR3: CASSLPAYNEQFF. The CDR3 DNA sequence: TGTGCCAGTAGTCTACCGGCCTACAATGAGCAGTTCTTC.

In nucleotides, the CDR3 is TGTGCCAGCAGTGAAGACCCAGGGCCCATTACCTACGAGCAGTACTTC. Residues: CASSEDPGPITYEQYF. The J gene is TRBJ2-7, the V gene TRBV6-1, with D possibly matching TRBD1 (5 bases). This CDR3 is 16 amino acids long. The V gene lost 1 base and the J gene lost 2 bases, with 15 bases spanning the gap. CDR1 and CDR2 (germline): MNHNS, SASEGT.

This clone was seen only a few times. The rearrangement links TRBV28 to TRBJ2-2; D is uncertain. There are 14 residues in the CDR3. Trimming shortened V by 7 bases and J by 0 bases, and 9 bases separated the two germline ends. Looked up from germline, CDR1 is MDHEN and CDR2 is SYDVKM. The CDR3 sequence is CASITGANTGELFF. CDR3 in DNA: TGTGCCAGCATTACTGGAGCGAACACCGGGGAGCTGTTTTTT.

The CDR3 loop is CASRKTPGVNNYGYTF. DNA of the CDR3: TGTGCCAGCAGGAAAACCCCAGGGGTCAATAACTATGGCTACACCTTC. This sequence joins TRBV6-4 and TRBJ1-2, with D possibly matching TRBD1 (6 bases). The CDR3 runs to 16 residues. Germline V gene sequence: CDR1 MRHNA, CDR2 SNTAGT. Trimming stripped 6 bases from V and 1 base from J, with 18 bases between.

This sequence joins TRBV5-1 and TRBJ2-6; the match to TRBD2 covers 8 bases. Germline V gene data show CDR1 as SGHRS and CDR2 as YFSETQ. The length of the CDR3 is 17 residues. After removal of 4 bases from V and 3 bases from J, the junction contained 9 bases not matched to a gene. CDR3 nucleotide sequence: TGCGCCAGCAGCCCCGGGGGGGGCGCAGGTGGGGCCAACGTCCTGACTTTC. It translates to CASSPGGGAGGANVLTF.

This clone came up a few times. The rearrangement joins TRBV7-3 to TRBJ2-5, with D possibly matching TRBD1 (7 bases). The germline CDR1 and CDR2 sequences are SGHTA and FQGTGA. This CDR3 region has 16 residues. Deletions cut 3 bases from V and 8 bases from J, with 22 bases between. The CDR3 sequence is CASSLAPGGGLTTQYF. CDR3 bases: TGTGCCAGCAGCTTGGCTCCAGGGGGAGGTCTAACTACCCAGTACTTC.

In its sample, this clone was seen a few times. The CDR3 sequence: CASSTQPGTGALNTEAFF. The CDR3 nucleotides are TGCGCCAGCAGCACTCAACCCGGGACAGGGGCTTTGAACACTGAAGCTTTCTTT. The chain combines TRBV4-3 with TRBJ1-1; 10 bases agree with TRBD1. The V gene's germline CDR1 is LGHNA and CDR2 YSLEER. J lost 0 bases, V lost 5 bases, and 12 bases had no gene match. The CDR3 sequence is 18 residues long.

The gene calls are TRBV5-1 and TRBJ2-3, with 7 bases lining up with TRBD2. CDR3 length: 12 amino acids. Germline V gives CDR1 SGHRS, CDR2 YFSETQ. V shed 6 bases, J shed 4 bases, and the junction held 2 bases outside the gene matches. CDR3 bases: TGCGCCAGCACCGCGGGGGCAGATACGCAGTATTTT. Translated, it gives CASTAGADTQYF. The full variable domain, rest sourced from reference TRBV5-1 and TRBJ2-3, is KAGVTQTPRYLIKTRGQQVTLSCSPISGHRSVSWYQQTPGQGLQFLFEYFSETQRNKGNFPGRFSGRQFSNSRSEMNVSTLELGDSALYLCASTAGADTQYFGPGTRLTVL.

The chain carries TRBV7-2 and TRBJ1-2, with 7 bases fitting TRBD1. CDR3 length equals 17 residues. V lost 1 base to trimming and J lost 4 bases; unmatched junction nucleotides: 12. The germline V gene has CDR1 SGHTA and CDR2 FQGNSA. The CDR3 nucleotides are TGTGCCAGCAGCTTAGAGGGGGCCCTAACCAGAAGCTATGGCTACACCTTC. It encodes CASSLEGALTRSYGYTF.

The genes are TRBV7-6 and TRBJ1-5, with TRBD1 matching 8 bases. Trimming at V came to 5 bases and at J to 11 bases, leaving 14 bases not matched to a gene. This CDR3 comprises 15 residues. From germline, CDR1 is SGHVS and CDR2 FNYEAQ. CDR3 in amino acids: CASSPGAGGFEAQHF. The CDR3, as DNA: TGTGCCAGCAGCCCCGGGGCAGGGGGCTTTGAGGCCCAGCATTTT.

The chain is built from TRBV9 and TRBJ2-2; TRBD1 is a possible D gene (6 bases). Germline-derived CDR1 and CDR2 are SGDLS and YYNGEE. Trimming removed 4 bases from V and 2 bases from J, with 12 bases in between. The CDR3 consists of 15 residues. Here the CDR3 DNA reads TGTGCCAGCAGCCCCACAGGGATTAACACCGGGGAGCTGTTTTTT. Its translation is CASSPTGINTGELFF. The full variable domain, in which reference TRBV9 and TRBJ2-2 provide the parts outside the CDR3, is DSGVTQTPKHLITATGQRVTLRCSPRSGDLSVYWYQQSLDQGLQFLIQYYNGEERAKGNILERFSAQQFPDLHSELNLSSLELGDSALYFCASSPTGINTGELFFGEGSRLTVL.

This chain joins TRBV27 and TRBJ1-1; D is undetermined. The germline V gene has CDR1 MNHEY and CDR2 SMNVEV (reference sequence). The CDR3 has 17 amino acids. The germline V and J ends were trimmed by 6 bases and 0 bases, with 20 bases remaining between them. The CDR3 loop is CASSPFYPTGLNTEAFF. For the CDR3, the DNA is TGTGCCAGCAGCCCCTTTTACCCCACGGGATTGAACACTGAAGCTTTCTTT.